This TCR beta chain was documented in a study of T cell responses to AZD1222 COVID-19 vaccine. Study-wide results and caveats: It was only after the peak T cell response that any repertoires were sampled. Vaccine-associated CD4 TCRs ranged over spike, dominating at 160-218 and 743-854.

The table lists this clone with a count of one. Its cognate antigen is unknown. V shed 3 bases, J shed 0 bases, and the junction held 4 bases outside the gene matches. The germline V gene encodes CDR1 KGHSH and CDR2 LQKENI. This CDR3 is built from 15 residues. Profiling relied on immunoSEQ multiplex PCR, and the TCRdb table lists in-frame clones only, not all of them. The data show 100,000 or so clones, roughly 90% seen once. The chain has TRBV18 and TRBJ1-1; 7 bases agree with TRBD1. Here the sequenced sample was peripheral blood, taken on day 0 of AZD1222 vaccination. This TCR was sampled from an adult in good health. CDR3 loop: CASSPLGQMNTEAFF. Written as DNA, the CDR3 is TGTGCCAGCTCACCGCTGGGACAGATGAACACTGAAGCTTTCTTT.